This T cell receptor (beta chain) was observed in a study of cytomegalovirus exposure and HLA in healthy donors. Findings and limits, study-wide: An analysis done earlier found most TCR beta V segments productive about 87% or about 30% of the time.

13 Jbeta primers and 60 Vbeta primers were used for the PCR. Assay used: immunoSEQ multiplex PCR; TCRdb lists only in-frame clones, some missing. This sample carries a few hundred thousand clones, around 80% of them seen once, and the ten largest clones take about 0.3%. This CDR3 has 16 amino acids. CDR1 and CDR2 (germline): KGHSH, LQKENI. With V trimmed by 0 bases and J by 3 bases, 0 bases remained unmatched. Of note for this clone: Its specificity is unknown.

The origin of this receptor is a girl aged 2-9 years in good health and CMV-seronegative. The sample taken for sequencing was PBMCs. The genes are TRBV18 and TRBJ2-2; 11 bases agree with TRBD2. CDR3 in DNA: TGTGCCAGCTCACCACCGGGACTAGCGGACACCGGGGAGCTGTTTTTT. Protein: CASSPPGLADTGELFF. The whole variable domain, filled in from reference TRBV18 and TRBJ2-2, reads NAGVMQNPRHLVRRRGQEARLRCSPMKGHSHVYWYRQLPEEGLKFMVYLQKENIIDESGMPKERFSAEFPKEGPSILRIQQVVRGDSAAYFCASSPPGLADTGELFFGEGSRLTVL.